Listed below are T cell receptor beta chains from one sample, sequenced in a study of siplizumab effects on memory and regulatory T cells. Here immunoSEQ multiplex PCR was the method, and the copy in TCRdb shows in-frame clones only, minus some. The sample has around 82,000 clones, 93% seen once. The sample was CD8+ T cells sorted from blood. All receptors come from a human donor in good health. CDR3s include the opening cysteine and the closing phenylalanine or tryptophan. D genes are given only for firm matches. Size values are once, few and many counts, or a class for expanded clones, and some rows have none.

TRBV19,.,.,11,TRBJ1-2,TGTGCCAGTAGCGACAGCTATGGCTACACCTTC,CASSDSYGYTF
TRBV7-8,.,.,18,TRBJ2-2,TGTGCCAGCAAGCGGCCTAGAGGGGGTCCTCAGAACACCGAGGAGCTGTTTTTT,CASKRPRGGPQNTEELFF
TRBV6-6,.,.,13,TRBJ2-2,TGTGCCAGCAGTTACTCAGGGTCCGGGGAGCTGTTTTTT,CASSYSGSGELFF
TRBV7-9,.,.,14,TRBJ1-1,TGTGCCAGCAGCTGGGTCCTCCTAAACACTGAAGCTTTCTTT,CASSWVLLNTEAFF
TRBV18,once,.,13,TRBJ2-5,TGTGCCAGCACTACCGGGGGCCAAGAGACCCAGTACTTC,CASTTGGQETQYF
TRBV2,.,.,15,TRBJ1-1,TGTGCCAGCAGTGAATCTCAGGGGCGAAATACTGAAGCTTTCTTT,CASSESQGRNTEAFF
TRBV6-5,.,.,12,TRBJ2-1,TGTGCCAGCAGTCCTGCCGACAATGAGCAGTTCTTC,CASSPADNEQFF
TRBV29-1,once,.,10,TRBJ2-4,TGCAGCGTTGGTGTAAACATTCAGTACTTC,CSVGVNIQYF
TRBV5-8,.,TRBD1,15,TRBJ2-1,TGTGCCAGCAGTGCCGGGACAGGGTCCTCCAATGAGCAGTTCTTC,CASSAGTGSSNEQFF
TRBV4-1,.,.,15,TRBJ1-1,TGCGCCAGCAGCCAAGTTTTGGGCGGGGACACTGAAGCTTTCTTT,CASSQVLGGDTEAFF
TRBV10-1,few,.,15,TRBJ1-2,TGCGCCAGCAGTGAGTCGTCAGGGTGCGTCTATGGCTACACCTTC,CASSESSGCVYGYTF
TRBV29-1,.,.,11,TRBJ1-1,TGCAGCGTACCCCAGGGGACTGAAGCTTTCTTT,CSVPQGTEAFF
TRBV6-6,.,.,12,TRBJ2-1,TGTGCCAGCAGGAGCCCGGGGAATGAGCAGTTCTTC,CASRSPGNEQFF
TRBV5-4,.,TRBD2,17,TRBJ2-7,TGTGCCAGCAGCCCGACCGGGACTAGCGGGAATCCCTACGAGCAGTACTTC,CASSPTGTSGNPYEQYF
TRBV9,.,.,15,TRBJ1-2,TGTGCCAGCAGCGTAGAGTCGGTGGCTAACTATGGCTACACCTTC,CASSVESVANYGYTF
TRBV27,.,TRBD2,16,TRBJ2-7,TGTGCCAGCAGTCCATACGTCGGGGGGGGAGTCGACGAGCAGTACTTC,CASSPYVGGGVDEQYF
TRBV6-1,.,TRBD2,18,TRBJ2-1,TGTGCCAGCAGTGCGACTAGCGGGGGGGCGTTCTCCTACAATGAGCAGTTCTTC,CASSATSGGAFSYNEQFF
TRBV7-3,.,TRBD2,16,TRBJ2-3,TGTGCCAGCAGCTTACTAGCGGGGGGTAGGACAGATACGCAGTATTTT,CASSLLAGGRTDTQYF
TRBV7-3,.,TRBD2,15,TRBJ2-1,TGTGCCAGCAGCCTCCTACTAGCGGGGGAGGGTGAGCAGTTCTTC,CASSLLLAGEGEQFF
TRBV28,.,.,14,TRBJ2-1,TGTGCCAGCAGTGCCAGTTTCTCCTACAATGAGCAGTTCTTC,CASSASFSYNEQFF
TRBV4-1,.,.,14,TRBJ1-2,TGCGCCAGCAGCCCTCAGGCAGGGGAACGTGGCTACACCTTC,CASSPQAGERGYTF
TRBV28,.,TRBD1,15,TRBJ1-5,TGTGCCAGCACCCCGACAGGACAGGGCAATCAGCCCCAGCATTTT,CASTPTGQGNQPQHF
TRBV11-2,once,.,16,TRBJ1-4,TGTGCCAGCAGCTTAGTGTGGCTTGCAACTAATGAAAAACTGTTTTTT,CASSLVWLATNEKLFF
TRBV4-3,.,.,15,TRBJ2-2,TGCGCCAGCAGCCAAATCTCCCTGAACACCGGGGAGCTGTTTTTT,CASSQISLNTGELFF
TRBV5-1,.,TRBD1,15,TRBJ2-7,TGCGCCAGCAGCTTGGGAGGGACAGGAGTTTACGAGCAGTACTTC,CASSLGGTGVYEQYF
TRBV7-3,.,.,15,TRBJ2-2,TGTGCCAGCAGCTTAAATGGCGGGGTCGGCGGGGAGCTGTTTTTT,CASSLNGGVGGELFF
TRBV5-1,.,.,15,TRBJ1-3,TGCGCCAGCAGCTTGACAGGAGGGCCCGGAAACACCATATATTTT,CASSLTGGPGNTIYF
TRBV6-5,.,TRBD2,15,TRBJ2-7,TGTGCCAGCAGTAATCCGGGACTAGACCACTACGAGCAGTACTTC,CASSNPGLDHYEQYF
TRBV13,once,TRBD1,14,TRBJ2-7,TGTGCCAGCAGAACCCGGACAGGGTACGACGAGCAGTACTTC,CASRTRTGYDEQYF
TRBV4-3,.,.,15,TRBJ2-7,TGCGCCAGCAGCCAAGATAGGGGCAGTACCTCCGAGCAGTACTTC,CASSQDRGSTSEQYF
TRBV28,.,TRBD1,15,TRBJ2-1,TGTGCCAGCAGTCCGGGACAGAGCTCCTACAATGAGCAGTTCTTC,CASSPGQSSYNEQFF
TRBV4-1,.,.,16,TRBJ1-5,TGCGCCAGCAGCCAAGAGGGGACATGGAGCAATCAGCCCCAGCATTTT,CASSQEGTWSNQPQHF
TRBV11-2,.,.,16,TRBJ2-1,TGTGCCAGCAGCTTTGGCGGGCCGAGCTCCTACAATGAGCAGTTCTTC,CASSFGGPSSYNEQFF
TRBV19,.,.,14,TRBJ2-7,TGTGCCAGTAGTATACGGTCATCAACCTACGAGCAGTACTTC,CASSIRSSTYEQYF
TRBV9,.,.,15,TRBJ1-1,TGTGCCAGCAGCGCCGAGACAGGCTGGAACACTGAAGCTTTCTTT,CASSAETGWNTEAFF
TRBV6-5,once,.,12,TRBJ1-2,TGTGCCAGCAGTCCCCGGCCCGGCGGCTACACCTTC,CASSPRPGGYTF
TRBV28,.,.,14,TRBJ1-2,TGTGCCAGCAGTTTATTGGGCACGGGTAGTGGCTACACCTTC,CASSLLGTGSGYTF
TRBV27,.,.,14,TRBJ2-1,TGTGCCAGCAGTTACGGGACTGCCATGTGGGAGCAGTTCTTC,CASSYGTAMWEQFF
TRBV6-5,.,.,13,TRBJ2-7,TGTGCCAGCAGTTACTTGGGGTCCTACGAGCAGTACTTC,CASSYLGSYEQYF
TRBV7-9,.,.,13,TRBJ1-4,TGTGCCAGCAGGGGACATTCCTCCGAAAAACTGTTTTTT,CASRGHSSEKLFF
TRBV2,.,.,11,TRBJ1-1,TGTGCCAGCAACCCCGACACTGAAGCTTTCTTT,CASNPDTEAFF
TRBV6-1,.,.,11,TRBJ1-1,TGTGCCAGCAGGGAGAACACTGAAGCTTTCTTT,CASRENTEAFF
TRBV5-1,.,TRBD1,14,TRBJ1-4,TGCGCCAGCAGCTTGACACAGGGGGATGAAAAACTGTTTTTT,CASSLTQGDEKLFF
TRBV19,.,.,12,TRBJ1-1,TGTGCCAGTATGCGCGGGTGGACTGAAGCTTTCTTT,CASMRGWTEAFF
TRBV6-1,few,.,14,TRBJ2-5,TGTGCCAGCAGTGTTTTGGGGACTGGGGAGACCCAGTACTTC,CASSVLGTGETQYF
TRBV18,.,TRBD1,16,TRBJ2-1,TGTGCCAGCTCACTCTCGGGACAGGGGGCACACAATGAGCAGTTCTTC,CASSLSGQGAHNEQFF
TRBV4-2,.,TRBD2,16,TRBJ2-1,TGTGCCAGCAGCCAACTAGCGGGGGGGCCTTACAATGAGCAGTTCTTC,CASSQLAGGPYNEQFF
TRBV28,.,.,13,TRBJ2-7,TGTGCCAGCAGTTTAGGCAGTTCCTACGGGCAGTACTTC,CASSLGSSYGQYF
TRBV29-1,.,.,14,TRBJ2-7,TGCAGCGTTGTCGGGGCGGATTTAAGGTACGAGCAGTACTTC,CSVVGADLRYEQYF
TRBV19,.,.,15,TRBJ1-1,TGTGCCAGTAGTATGTCAGGGTTGGGGAACACTGAAGCTTTCTTT,CASSMSGLGNTEAFF
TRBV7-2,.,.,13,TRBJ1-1,TGTGCCAGCAGACCCTCCGGGACCGGGGAGGCTTTCTTT,CASRPSGTGEAFF
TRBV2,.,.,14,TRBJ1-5,TGTGCCAGCAGGGCAGTGACCAGCAATCAGCCCCAGCATTTT,CASRAVTSNQPQHF
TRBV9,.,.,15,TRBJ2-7,TGTGCCAGCAGCGCCGCTGAGAAGGGGGCCTACGAGCAGTACTTC,CASSAAEKGAYEQYF
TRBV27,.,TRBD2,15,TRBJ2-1,TGTGCCAGCAGTCCGACTAGCGGGGAATACAATGAGCAGTTCTTC,CASSPTSGEYNEQFF